The 3 T cell receptor beta chains given below trace back to one sample, sequenced in a study of metastatic and nonmetastatic thyroid tumors. Thyroid surgery was preceded by no treatment in any patient. TCRdb used MiXCR to call clones anew from the PCR reads. The table has tens of thousands of clones, over 10% seen once. Sequencing was performed on blood. The receptors shown here come from a female donor with papillary thyroid cancer or a benign thyroid nodule (not recorded which). Some clones in this sample may be carry-over from other donors' samples.

The sample holds a few counts of this clone. A much larger clone lies a single base off, so this may be a read error. The chain links TRBV27 to TRBJ2-7, with TRBD1 as a possible D gene (6 bases). The CDR3 length is 15 residues. Between the trimmed V and J ends, which lost 7 bases and 6 bases, there was a span of 22 bases. Germline values: CDR1 MNHEY, CDR2 SMNVEV (reference sequence). The CDR3 bases are TGTGCCAGCAATAGGAGTGGGACATCCCCCCTCGAGCAGTACTTC. It encodes CASNRSGTSPLEQYF.

This clone has at least ten counts. V usage is TRBV15 and J usage is TRBJ2-7; no reliable D call. This CDR3 is 15 amino acids long. Germline loops: CDR1 LNHNV, CDR2 YYDKDF (reference sequence). V lost 2 bases to trimming and J lost 3 bases, with 14 bases between them. CDR3 nucleotides: TGTGCCACCAGCAGATTCAAGGTCTCCGTCTACGAGCAGTACTTC. Translated: CATSRFKVSVYEQYF.

This CDR3 reads CASSVERLSGYYEQYF. The CDR3 DNA reads as TGTGCCAGCAGCGTAGAACGACTATCGGGGTACTACGAGCAGTACTTC. This chain connects TRBV9 to TRBJ2-7; the D gene is possibly TRBD2 (5 bases). Trimming stripped 0 bases from V and 3 bases from J, with 16 bases between. This CDR3 has 16 residues. In germline, CDR1 is SGDLS, CDR2 YYNGEE.